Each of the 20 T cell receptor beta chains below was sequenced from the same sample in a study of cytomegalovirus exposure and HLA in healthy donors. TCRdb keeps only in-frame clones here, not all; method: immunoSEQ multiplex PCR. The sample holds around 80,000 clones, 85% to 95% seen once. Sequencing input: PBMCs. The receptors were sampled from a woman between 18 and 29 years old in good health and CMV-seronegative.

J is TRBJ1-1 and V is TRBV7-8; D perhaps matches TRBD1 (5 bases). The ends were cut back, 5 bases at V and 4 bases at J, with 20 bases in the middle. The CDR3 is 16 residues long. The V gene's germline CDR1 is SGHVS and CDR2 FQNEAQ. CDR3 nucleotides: TGTGCCAGCAGCACCGGCAGGGACTTCGCTCGCACTGAAGCTTTCTTT. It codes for CASSTGRDFARTEAFF.

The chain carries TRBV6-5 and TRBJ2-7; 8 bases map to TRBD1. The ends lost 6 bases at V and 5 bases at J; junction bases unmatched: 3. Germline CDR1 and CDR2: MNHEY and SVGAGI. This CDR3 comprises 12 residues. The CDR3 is CASRQGADEQYF. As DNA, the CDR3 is TGTGCCAGCAGGCAGGGGGCGGACGAGCAGTACTTC.

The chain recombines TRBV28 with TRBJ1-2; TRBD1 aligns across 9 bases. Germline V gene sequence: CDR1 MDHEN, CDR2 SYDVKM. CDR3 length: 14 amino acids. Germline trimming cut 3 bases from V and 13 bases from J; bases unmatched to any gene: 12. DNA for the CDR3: TGTGCCAGCAGTTTCCTCCAGGACAGGGGTGCTTTCACCTTC. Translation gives CASSFLQDRGAFTF.

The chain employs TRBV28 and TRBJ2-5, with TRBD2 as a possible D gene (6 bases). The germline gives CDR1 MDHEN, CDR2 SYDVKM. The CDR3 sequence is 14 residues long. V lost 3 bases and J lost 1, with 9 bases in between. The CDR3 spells CASSFGGTQETQYF. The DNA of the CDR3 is TGTGCCAGCAGTTTTGGAGGGACCCAAGAGACCCAGTACTTC.

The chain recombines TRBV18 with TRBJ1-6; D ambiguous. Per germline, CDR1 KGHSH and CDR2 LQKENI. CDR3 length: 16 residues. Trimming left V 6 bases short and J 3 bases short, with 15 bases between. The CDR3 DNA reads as TGTGCCAGCTCCTCGACTTTCACTAGCTATAATTCACCCCTCCACTTT. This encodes CASSSTFTSYNSPLHF.

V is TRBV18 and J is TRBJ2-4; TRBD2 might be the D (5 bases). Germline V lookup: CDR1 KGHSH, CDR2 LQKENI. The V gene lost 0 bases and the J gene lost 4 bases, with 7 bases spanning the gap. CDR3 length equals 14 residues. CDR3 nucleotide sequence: TGTGCCAGCTCACCACCGGGAGAAAAAAACATTCAGTACTTC. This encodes CASSPPGEKNIQYF.

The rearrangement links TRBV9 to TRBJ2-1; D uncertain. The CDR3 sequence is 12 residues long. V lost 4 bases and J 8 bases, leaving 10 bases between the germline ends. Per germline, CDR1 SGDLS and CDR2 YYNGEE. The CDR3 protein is CASSLSRHEQFF. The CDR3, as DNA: TGTGCCAGCAGCCTAAGCAGGCATGAGCAGTTCTTC.

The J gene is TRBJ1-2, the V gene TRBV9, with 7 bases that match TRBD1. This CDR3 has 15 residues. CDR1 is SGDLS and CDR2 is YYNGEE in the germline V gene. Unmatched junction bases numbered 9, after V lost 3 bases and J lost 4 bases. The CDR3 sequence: CASSASRTGPYGYTF. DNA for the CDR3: TGTGCCAGCAGCGCCAGTCGGACAGGTCCCTATGGCTACACCTTC.

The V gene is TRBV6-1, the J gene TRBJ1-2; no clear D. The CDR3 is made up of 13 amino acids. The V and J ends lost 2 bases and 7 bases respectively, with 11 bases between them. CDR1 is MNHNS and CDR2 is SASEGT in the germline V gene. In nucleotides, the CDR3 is TGTGCCAGCAGTGAACATTGGGCAGGTGGCTACACCTTC. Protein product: CASSEHWAGGYTF.

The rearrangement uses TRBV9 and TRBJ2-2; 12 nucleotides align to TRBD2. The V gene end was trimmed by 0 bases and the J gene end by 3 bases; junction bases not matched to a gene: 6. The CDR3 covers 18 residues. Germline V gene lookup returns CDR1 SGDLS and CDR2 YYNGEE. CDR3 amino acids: CASSVGLAGGGDTGELFF. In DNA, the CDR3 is TGTGCCAGCAGCGTAGGCCTAGCGGGAGGGGGCGACACCGGGGAGCTGTTTTTT.

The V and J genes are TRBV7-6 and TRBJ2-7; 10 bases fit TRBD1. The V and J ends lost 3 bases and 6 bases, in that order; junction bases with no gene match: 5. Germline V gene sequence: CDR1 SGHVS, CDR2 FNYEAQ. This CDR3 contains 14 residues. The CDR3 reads CASSFRDRGSEQYF. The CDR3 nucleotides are TGTGCCAGCAGCTTCCGGGACAGGGGCAGCGAGCAGTACTTC.

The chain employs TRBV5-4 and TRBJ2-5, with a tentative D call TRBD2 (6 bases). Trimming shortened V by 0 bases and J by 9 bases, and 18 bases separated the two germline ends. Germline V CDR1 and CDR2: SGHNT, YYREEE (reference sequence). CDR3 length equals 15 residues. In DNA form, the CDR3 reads TGTGCCAGCAGCTTGGAGGGTAGCGGCTCCGGAGCCCAGTACTTC. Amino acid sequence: CASSLEGSGSGAQYF. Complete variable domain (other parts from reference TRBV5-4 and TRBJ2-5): ETGVTQSPTHLIKTRGQQVTLRCSSQSGHNTVSWYQQALGQGPQFIFQYYREEENGRGNFPPRFSGLQFPNYSSELNVNALELDDSALYLCASSLEGSGSGAQYFGPGTRLLVL.

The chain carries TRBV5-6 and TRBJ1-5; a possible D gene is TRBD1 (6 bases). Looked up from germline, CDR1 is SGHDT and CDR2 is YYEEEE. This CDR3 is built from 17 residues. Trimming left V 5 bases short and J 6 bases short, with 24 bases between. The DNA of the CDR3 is TGTGCCAGCAGTGTAAACCGGGCCCTCGGGACAATTCAGCCCCAGCATTTT. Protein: CASSVNRALGTIQPQHF.

As DNA, the CDR3 is TGTGCCAGCAGCGTAGGCATTAGCGGGAGGGGAACAGATACGCAGTATTTT. It yields the protein CASSVGISGRGTDTQYF. V is TRBV9 and J is TRBJ2-3; TRBD2 matches 11 bases. The CDR3 is 17 residues long. Germline V gives CDR1 SGDLS, CDR2 YYNGEE. The trim removed 0 bases at V and 3 bases at J, leaving 6 bases unmatched.

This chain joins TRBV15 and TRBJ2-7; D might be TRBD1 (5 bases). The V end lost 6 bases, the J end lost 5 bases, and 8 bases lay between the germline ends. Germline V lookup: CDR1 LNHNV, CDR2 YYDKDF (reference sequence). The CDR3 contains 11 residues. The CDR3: CATSQQDEQYF. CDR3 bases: TGTGCCACCAGTCAACAGGACGAGCAGTACTTC.

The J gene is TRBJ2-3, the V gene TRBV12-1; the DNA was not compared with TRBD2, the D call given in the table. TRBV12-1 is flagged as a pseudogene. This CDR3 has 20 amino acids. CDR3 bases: TGTGCCAGCAGCTTTGCGATAGCGGGAGGGCCTGTTAGAACCACAGATACGCAGTATTTT. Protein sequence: CASSFAIAGGPVRTTDTQYF.

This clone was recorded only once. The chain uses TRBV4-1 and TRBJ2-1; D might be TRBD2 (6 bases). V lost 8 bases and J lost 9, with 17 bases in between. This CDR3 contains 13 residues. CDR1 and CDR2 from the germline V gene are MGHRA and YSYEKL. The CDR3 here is CASLASSGIEQFF. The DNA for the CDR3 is TGCGCCAGCTTGGCTAGTAGCGGCATTGAGCAGTTCTTC.

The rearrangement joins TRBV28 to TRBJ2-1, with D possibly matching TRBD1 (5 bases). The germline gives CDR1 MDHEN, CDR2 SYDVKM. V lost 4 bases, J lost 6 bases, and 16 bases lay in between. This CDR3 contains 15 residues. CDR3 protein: CASSSPPDRGNEQFF. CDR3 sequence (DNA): TGTGCCAGCAGTTCCCCCCCGGATAGGGGCAATGAGCAGTTCTTC.

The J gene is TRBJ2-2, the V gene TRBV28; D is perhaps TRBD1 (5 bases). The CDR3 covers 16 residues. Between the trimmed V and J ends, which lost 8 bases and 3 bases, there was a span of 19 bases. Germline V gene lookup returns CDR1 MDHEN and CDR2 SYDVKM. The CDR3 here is CASSSETGRDTGELFF. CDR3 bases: TGTGCCAGCTCTTCGGAAACGGGCAGGGACACCGGGGAGCTGTTTTTT.

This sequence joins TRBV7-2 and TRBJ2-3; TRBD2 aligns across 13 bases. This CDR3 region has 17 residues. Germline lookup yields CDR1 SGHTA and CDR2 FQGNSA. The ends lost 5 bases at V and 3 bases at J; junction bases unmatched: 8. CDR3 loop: CASSPRTSGSWTDTQYF. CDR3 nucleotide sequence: TGTGCCAGCAGCCCCAGGACTAGCGGGAGCTGGACAGATACGCAGTATTTT.